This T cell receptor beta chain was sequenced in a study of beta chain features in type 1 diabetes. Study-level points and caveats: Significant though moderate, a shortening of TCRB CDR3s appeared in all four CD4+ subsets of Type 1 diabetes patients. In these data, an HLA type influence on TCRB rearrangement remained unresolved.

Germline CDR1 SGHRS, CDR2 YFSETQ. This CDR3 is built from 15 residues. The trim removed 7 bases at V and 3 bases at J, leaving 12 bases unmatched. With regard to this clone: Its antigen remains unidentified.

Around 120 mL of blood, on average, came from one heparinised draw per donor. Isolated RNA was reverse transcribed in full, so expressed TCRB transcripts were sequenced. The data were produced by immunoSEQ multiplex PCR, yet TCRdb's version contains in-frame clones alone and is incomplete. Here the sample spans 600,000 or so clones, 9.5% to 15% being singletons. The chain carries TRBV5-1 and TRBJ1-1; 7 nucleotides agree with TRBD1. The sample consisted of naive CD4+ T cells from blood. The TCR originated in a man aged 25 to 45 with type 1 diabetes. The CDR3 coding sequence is TGCGCCAGCCAAAACAGGGGACTGTCGGACACTGAAGCTTTCTTT. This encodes CASQNRGLSDTEAFF.